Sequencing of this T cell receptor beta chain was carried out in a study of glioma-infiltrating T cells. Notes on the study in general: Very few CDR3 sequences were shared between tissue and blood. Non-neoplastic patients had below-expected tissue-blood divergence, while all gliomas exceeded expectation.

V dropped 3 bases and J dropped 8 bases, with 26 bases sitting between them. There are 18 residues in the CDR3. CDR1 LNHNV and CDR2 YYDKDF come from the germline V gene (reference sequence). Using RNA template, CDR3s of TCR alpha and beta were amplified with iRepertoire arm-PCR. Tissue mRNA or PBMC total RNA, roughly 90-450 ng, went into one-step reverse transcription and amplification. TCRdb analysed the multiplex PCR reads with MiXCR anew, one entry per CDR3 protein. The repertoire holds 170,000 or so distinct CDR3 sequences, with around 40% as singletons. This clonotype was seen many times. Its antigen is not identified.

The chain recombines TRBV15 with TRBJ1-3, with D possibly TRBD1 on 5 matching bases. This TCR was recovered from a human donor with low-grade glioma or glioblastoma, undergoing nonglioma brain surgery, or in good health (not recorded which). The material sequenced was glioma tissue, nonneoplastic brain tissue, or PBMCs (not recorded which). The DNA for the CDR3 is TGTGCCACCAGCAGCCTAGGGGCCGAACGGTACATCGACTACACCATATATTTT. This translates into CATSSLGAERYIDYTIYF.